This T cell receptor beta chain was profiled in a study of CD8+ T cells in alopecia areata. Study at large: The drug, tofacitinib, lasted 6 to 18 months, followed by 6 months off drug. Study-level findings and limits: Relative to normal scalp, lesional scalp, especially alopecia totalis/universalis, showed higher clonality. For patients receiving tofacitinib, scalp clonality and expanded CD8+ clones among the top 100 significantly decreased.

Reverse transcribed after extraction, RNA yielded cDNA as the sequencing template. Generated by immunoSEQ multiplex PCR, the TCRdb table keeps only in-frame clones and is missing some. Among about 300,000 clones, 55% to 70% were seen once, and the ten largest hold approximately 2%. As concerns this clone: Its target is unknown.

Stated treatment: oral pan-JAK inhibitor, 5-10 mg twice daily. This CDR3 spans 12 amino acids. The germline gives CDR1 MNHNY, CDR2 SVGAGI (reference sequence). The sample consisted of CD4+ T cells sorted from blood, taken at week 24, from a patient treated with tofacitinib. This chain joins TRBV6-6 and TRBJ1-2, with D possibly TRBD1 on 6 matching bases. This clonotype was obtained from a human donor with alopecia areata. The CDR3 nucleotides are TGTGCTTCGGACAGAGGGGGGTATGGCTACACCTTC. Translation gives CASDRGGYGYTF.